This T cell receptor (beta chain) was obtained from a study of cytomegalovirus exposure and HLA in healthy donors. A remark on this clone: No antigen is known for it. A junction boundary mismatches the germline segment, possibly from a read error. In the same sample, other DNA sequences code for this CDR3.

The study ran its PCR with 60 Vbeta and 13 Jbeta primers. Sequencing used immunoSEQ multiplex PCR; TCRdb keeps in-frame clones, though not all of them. The table has over 150,000 clones, approximately 74% seen once. Per the germline V gene, CDR1 is SGHTA and CDR2 is FQGNSA. The CDR3 has 12 amino acids. Study outcomes and limitations: Upon later analysis, HLA-associated TCR beta chains proved more clonally expanded than other, equally common chains. TCR association rates varied by HLA locus in a later analysis, with DRB1 highest and HLA-C lowest. Reportedly, a later analysis found an Asian-associated ancestry cluster had fewer N-insertions than the approximately 670-donor mean.

The chain recombines TRBV7-2 with TRBJ2-7; D is undetermined. The specimen sequenced was PBMCs. The receptor's source is a man aged 18 to 35 in good health and CMV-seronegative. The DNA of the CDR3 is TGTGCCAGCAGCTTAGCGCTTCTACGCCCCGTCTTC. Amino acid sequence: CASSLALLRPVF. The full variable domain, its missing parts supplied by reference TRBV7-2 and TRBJ2-7, is GAGVSQSPSNKVTEKGKDVELRCDPISGHTALYWYRQSLGQGLEFLIYFQGNSAPDKSGLPSDRFSAERTGGSVSTLTIQRTQQEDSAVYLCASSLALLRPVFGPGTRLTVT.